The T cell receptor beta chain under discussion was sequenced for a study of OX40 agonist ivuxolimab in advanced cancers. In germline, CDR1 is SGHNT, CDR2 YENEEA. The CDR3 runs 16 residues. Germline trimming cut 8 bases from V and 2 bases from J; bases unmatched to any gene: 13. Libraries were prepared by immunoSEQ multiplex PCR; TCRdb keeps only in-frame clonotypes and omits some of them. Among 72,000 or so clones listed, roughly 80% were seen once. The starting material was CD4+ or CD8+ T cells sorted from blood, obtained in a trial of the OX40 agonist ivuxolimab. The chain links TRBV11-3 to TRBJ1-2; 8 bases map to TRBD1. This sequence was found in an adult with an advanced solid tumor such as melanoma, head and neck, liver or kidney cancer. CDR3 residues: CASGGTRTGINYGYTF. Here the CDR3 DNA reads TGTGCCAGCGGAGGGACTAGGACAGGGATAAACTATGGCTACACCTTC.